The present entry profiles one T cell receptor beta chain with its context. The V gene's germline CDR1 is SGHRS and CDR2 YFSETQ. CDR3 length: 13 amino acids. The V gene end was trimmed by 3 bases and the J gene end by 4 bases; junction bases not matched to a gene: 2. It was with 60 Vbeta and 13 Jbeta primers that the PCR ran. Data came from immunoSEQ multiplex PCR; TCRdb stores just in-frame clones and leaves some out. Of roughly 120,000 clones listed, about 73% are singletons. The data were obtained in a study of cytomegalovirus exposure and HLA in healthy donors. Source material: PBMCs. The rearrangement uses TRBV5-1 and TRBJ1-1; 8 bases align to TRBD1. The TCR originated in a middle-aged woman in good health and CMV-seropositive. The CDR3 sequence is CASSWTGPTEAFF. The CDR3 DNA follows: TGCGCCAGCAGCTGGACAGGGCCCACTGAAGCTTTCTTT.